This T cell receptor beta chain was identified in a study of control samples from healthy donors and cancer patients. Profiled with immunoSEQ multiplex PCR; TCRdb holds only in-frame clones, not every one. The sample consists of some 150,000 clones, 91% of them appearing once. Germline CDR1 is SGDLS and CDR2 is YYNGEE. This CDR3 has 15 amino acids. The V gene end was trimmed by 1 base and the J gene end by 5 bases; junction bases not matched to a gene: 6. The sequenced sample consisted of blood. This chain links TRBV9 with TRBJ2-3; 8 bases fit TRBD2. The TCR originated in a man aged 25 to 40 in good health. The CDR3 nucleotides are TGTGCCAGCAGCGTAACTCGGGGGGGTATAGATACGCAGTATTTT. Encoded protein: CASSVTRGGIDTQYF. Full variable domain (missing parts from reference TRBV9 and TRBJ2-3): DSGVTQTPKHLITATGQRVTLRCSPRSGDLSVYWYQQSLDQGLQFLIQYYNGEERAKGNILERFSAQQFPDLHSELNLSSLELGDSALYFCASSVTRGGIDTQYFGPGTRLTVL.